The source of this T cell receptor beta chain is a study of cytomegalovirus exposure and HLA in healthy donors. Study at large: The same platform was used for the approximately 120 validation repertoires as for the roughly 670 first-cohort repertoires, as reported in a later analysis. Findings and limits, study-wide: Among TCR beta chains, those listed as cytomegalovirus-associated numbered around 160. Despite most TCR sequences being rare, some public TCRs occurred in many donors.

Losses at the gene ends were 6 bases for V and 10 bases for J; bases not matched to a gene: 10. The CDR3 has 14 amino acids. The V gene's germline CDR1 is MNHNS and CDR2 SASEGT. About this clone itself: Its matching antigen is unknown.

Clones were read by immunoSEQ multiplex PCR, and TCRdb kept only the in-frame ones, dropping some. The sample includes 250,000 to 300,000 clones, around 90% of them seen just once. The clonotype originates from a woman younger than 30 in good health and CMV-seronegative. Specimen: PBMCs. The chain has TRBV6-1 and TRBJ2-1; 9 nucleotides agree with TRBD2. CDR3 loop: CASRRAGGPVEQFF. The DNA of the CDR3 is TGTGCCAGCAGGAGGGCGGGGGGGCCAGTGGAGCAGTTCTTC.